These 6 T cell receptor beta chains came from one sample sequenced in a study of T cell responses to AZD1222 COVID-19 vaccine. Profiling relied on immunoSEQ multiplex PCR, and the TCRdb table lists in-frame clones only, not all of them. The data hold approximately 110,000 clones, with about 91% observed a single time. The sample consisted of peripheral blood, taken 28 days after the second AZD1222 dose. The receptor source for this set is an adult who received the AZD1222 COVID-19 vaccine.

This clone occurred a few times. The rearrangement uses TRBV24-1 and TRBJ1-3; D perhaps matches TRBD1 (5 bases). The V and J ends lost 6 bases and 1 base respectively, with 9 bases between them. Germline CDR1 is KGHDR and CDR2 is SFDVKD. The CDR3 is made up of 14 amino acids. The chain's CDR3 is CATSNSGSGNTIYF. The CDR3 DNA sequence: TGTGCCACCAGTAATTCAGGGTCTGGAAACACCATATATTTT.

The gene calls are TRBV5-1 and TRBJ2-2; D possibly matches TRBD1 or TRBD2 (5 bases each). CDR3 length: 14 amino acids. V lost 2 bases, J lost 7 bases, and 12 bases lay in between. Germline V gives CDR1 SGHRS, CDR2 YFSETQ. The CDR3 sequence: CASSFLEGIGELFF. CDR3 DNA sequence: TGCGCCAGCAGCTTTCTAGAGGGGATCGGGGAGCTGTTTTTT.

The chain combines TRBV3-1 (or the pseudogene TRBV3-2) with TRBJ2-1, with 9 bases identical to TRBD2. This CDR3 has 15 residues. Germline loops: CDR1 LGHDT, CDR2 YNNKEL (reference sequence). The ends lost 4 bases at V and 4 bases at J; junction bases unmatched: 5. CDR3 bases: TGTGCCAGCAGCCTATATACTAGCGGGTACAATGAGCAGTTCTTC. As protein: CASSLYTSGYNEQFF.

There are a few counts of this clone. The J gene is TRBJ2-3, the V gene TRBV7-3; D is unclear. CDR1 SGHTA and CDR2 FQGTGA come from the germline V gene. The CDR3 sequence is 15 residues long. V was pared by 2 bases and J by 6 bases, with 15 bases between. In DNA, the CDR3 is TGTGCCAGCAGCTTAGATCCAAGGAACTTGGATACGCAGTATTTT. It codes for CASSLDPRNLDTQYF.

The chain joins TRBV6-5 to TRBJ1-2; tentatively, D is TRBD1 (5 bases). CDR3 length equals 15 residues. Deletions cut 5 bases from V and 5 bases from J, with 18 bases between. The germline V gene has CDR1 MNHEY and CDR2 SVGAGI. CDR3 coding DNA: TGTGCCAGCAGTACGCATGCCGGGACGGCTTATGGCTACACCTTC. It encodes CASSTHAGTAYGYTF.

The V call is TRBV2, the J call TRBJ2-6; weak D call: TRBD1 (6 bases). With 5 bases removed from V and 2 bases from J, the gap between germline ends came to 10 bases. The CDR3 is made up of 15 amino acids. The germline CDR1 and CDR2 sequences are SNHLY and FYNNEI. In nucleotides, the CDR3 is TGTGCCAGCAGTACACAGGGAGCTGGGGCCAACGTCCTGACTTTC. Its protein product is CASSTQGAGANVLTF.